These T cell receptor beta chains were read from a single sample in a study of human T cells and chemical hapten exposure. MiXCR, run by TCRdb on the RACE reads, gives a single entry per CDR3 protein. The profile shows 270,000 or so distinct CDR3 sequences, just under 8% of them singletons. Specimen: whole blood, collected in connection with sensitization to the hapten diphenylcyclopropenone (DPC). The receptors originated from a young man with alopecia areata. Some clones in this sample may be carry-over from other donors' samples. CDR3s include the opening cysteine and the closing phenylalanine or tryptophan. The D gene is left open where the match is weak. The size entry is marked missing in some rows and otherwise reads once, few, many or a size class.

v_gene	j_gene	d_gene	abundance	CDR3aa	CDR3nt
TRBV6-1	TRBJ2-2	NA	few	CASINGGKNTGELFF	TGTGCCAGCATTAACGGCGGAAAGAACACCGGGGAGCTGTTTTTT
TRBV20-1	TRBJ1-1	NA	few	CSAQDSRETEAFF	TGCAGTGCTCAGGACAGCCGGGAGACTGAAGCTTTCTTT
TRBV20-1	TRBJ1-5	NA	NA	CSARGDLSNQPQHF	TGCAGTGCTAGGGGGGACCTGAGCAATCAGCCCCAGCATTTT
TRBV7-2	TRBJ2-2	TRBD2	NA	CASSTQRGPNTGELFF	TGTGCCAGCAGCACCCAGCGGGGGCCGAACACCGGGGAGCTGTTTTTT
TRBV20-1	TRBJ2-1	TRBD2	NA	CSARGLAGFYNEQFF	TGCAGTGCTAGAGGACTAGCGGGGTTCTACAATGAGCAGTTCTTC
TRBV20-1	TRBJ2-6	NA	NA	CSARVPLTGRSSGANVLTF	TGCAGTGCTAGAGTTCCCCTGACAGGGAGGAGCTCTGGGGCCAACGTCCTGACTTTC
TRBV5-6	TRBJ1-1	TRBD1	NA	CASSFVPWDRGHTEAFF	TGTGCCAGCAGCTTTGTCCCTTGGGACAGGGGGCACACTGAAGCTTTCTTT
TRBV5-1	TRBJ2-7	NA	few	CASSYGQSYEQYF	TGCGCCAGCAGCTATGGACAATCCTACGAGCAGTACTTC
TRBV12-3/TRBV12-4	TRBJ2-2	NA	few	CASSLELGNTGELFF	TGTGCCAGCAGTTTAGAGTTGGGGAACACCGGGGAGCTGTTTTTT
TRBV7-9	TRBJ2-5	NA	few	CASSSPIDRKQETQYF	TGTGCCAGCAGCTCCCCAATCGACAGAAAACAAGAGACCCAGTACTTC
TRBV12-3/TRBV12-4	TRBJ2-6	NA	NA	CASSPPTVSGANVLTF	TGTGCCAGCAGTCCCCCAACAGTCTCTGGGGCCAACGTCCTGACTTTC
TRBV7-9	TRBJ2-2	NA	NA	CASRPNDPNTGELFF	TGTGCCAGCAGACCCAATGATCCGAACACCGGGGAGCTGTTTTTT
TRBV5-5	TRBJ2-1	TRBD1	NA	CASSLGTGGWNEQFF	TGTGCCAGCAGCTTGGGAACAGGGGGCTGGAATGAGCAGTTCTTC
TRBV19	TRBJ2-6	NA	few	CASSIFSATGSNVLTF	TGTGCCAGTAGTATCTTTTCTGCTACTGGGTCCAACGTCCTGACTTTC
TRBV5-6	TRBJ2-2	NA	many	CASSLETHVTGELFF	TGTGCCAGCAGCTTGGAGACCCATGTTACCGGGGAGCTGTTTTTT
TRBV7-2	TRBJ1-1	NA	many	CASSGPNRNTEAFF	TGTGCCAGCAGCGGACCAAACAGGAACACTGAAGCTTTCTTT
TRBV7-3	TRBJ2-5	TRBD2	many	CASSLLATSGAQYF	TGTGCCAGCAGCTTACTTGCGACTAGCGGGGCCCAGTACTTC
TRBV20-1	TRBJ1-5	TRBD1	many	CSAKPGTGNNQPQHF	TGCAGTGCAAAGCCCGGGACAGGCAACAATCAGCCCCAGCATTTT
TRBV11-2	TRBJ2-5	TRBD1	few	CASSLDKRQGAGTQYF	TGTGCCAGCAGCTTAGATAAAAGACAGGGGGCTGGGACCCAGTACTTC
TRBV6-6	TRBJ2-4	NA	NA	CASSNRGIGENIQYF	TGTGCCAGCAGTAATAGGGGGATCGGGGAAAACATTCAGTACTTC
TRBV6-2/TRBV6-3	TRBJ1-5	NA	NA	CASSPRGGAQPQHF	TGTGCCAGCAGTCCTCGCGGGGGCGCGCAGCCCCAGCATTTT
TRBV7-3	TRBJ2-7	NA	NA	CASSLSRADEQYF	TGTGCCAGCAGCTTATCTCGGGCAGACGAGCAGTACTTC
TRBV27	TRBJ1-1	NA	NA	CASSPGLTNTEAFF	TGTGCCAGCAGTCCCGGCCTAACCAACACTGAAGCTTTCTTT
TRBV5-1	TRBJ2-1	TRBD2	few	CASSDGGAINEQFF	TGCGCCAGCAGCGACGGGGGGGCTATCAATGAGCAGTTCTTC
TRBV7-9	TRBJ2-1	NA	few	CASSPFGSYNEQFF	TGTGCCAGCAGCCCCTTCGGGTCCTACAATGAGCAGTTCTTC
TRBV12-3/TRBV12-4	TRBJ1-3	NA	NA	CASSFSVRGVSGGNTIYF	TGTGCCAGCAGTTTCTCAGTCCGGGGAGTCTCGGGGGGAAACACCATATATTTT
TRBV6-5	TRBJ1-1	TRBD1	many	CASSFRTGDTEAFF	TGTGCCAGCAGTTTCCGGACAGGGGACACTGAAGCTTTCTTT
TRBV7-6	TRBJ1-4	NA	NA	CASSSTGMGEKLFF	TGTGCCAGCAGCTCCACAGGGATGGGTGAAAAACTGTTTTTT
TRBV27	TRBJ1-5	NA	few	CASSLEMNQPQHF	TGTGCCAGCAGTTTGGAGATGAATCAGCCCCAGCATTTT
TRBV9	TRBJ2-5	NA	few	CASSVGLRGQETQYF	TGTGCCAGCAGCGTAGGATTGAGGGGGCAAGAGACCCAGTACTTC
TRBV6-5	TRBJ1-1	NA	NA	CASLRRGAPWAHTEAFF	TGTGCCAGCCTAAGGCGGGGCGCTCCCTGGGCCCACACTGAAGCTTTCTTT
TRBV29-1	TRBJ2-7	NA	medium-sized	CSVESRAYEQYF	TGCAGCGTTGAATCCAGGGCCTACGAGCAGTACTTC
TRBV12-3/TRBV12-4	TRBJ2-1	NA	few	CASSLARVWEQFF	TGTGCCAGCAGTTTAGCGCGGGTATGGGAGCAGTTCTTC
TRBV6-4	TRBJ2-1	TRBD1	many	CASSPGTDYNEQFF	TGTGCCAGCAGCCCCGGGACAGACTACAATGAGCAGTTCTTC
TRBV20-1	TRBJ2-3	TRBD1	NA	CSAPPTGGEADTQYF	TGCAGTGCCCCACCTACAGGGGGTGAAGCAGATACGCAGTATTTT
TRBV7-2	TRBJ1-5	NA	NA	CASSKGGLRGQPQHF	TGTGCCAGCAGCAAAGGGGGTTTAAGGGGCCAGCCCCAGCATTTT
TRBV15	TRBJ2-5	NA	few	CATSRAGETQYF	TGTGCCACCAGCAGAGCGGGAGAGACCCAGTACTTC
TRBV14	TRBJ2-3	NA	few	CASSQDGGRLDTQYF	TGTGCCAGCAGCCAAGACGGCGGGCGCCTTGATACGCAGTATTTT
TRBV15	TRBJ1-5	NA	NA	CATSRDYGEGGNQPQHF	TGTGCCACCAGCAGAGATTACGGGGAGGGAGGCAATCAGCCCCAGCATTTT
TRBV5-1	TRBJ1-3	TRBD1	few	CASSTNRDRGPDTIYF	TGCGCCAGCAGCACGAACCGGGACAGGGGTCCGGACACCATATATTTT
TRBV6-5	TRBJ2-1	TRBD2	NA	CASSRTSGGADEQFF	TGTGCCAGCAGTCGGACTAGCGGGGGGGCCGATGAGCAGTTCTTC
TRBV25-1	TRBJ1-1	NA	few	CASSLRGYVFF	TGTGCCAGCAGTCTCAGGGGATATGTGTTCTTT
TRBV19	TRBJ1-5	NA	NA	CASMDTSNQPQHF	TGTGCCAGTATGGACACTAGCAATCAGCCCCAGCATTTT
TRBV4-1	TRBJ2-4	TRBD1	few	CASSQVILDRSKNIQYF	TGCGCCAGCAGCCAAGTTATTCTGGACAGGAGCAAAAACATTCAGTACTTC
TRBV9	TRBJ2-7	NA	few	CASSVGPSGITGSYEQYF	TGTGCCAGCAGCGTAGGCCCCTCAGGGATAACGGGCTCCTACGAGCAGTACTTC
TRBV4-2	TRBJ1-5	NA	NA	CASSQDAGEGQPQHF	TGTGCCAGCAGCCAAGACGCGGGAGAGGGTCAGCCCCAGCATTTT
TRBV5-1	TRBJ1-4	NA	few	CASSRTPLGPNEKLFF	TGCGCCAGCAGTAGGACACCCCTTGGACCTAATGAAAAACTGTTTTTT
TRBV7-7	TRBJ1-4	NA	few	CASSLAAGEHEKLFF	TGTGCCAGCAGCTTAGCGGCGGGGGAGCACGAAAAACTGTTTTTT
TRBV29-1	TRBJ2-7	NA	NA	CSVVGQNEQYF	TGCAGCGTTGTAGGGCAGAACGAGCAGTACTTC
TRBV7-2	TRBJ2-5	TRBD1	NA	CASSSKGQGAGETQYF	TGTGCCAGCAGCTCTAAGGGCCAGGGGGCAGGGGAGACCCAGTACTTC
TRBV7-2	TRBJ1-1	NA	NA	CVSSLAGLKPNTEAFF	TGTGTCAGCAGCTTAGCGGGACTGAAGCCGAACACTGAAGCTTTCTTT
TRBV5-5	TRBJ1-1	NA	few	CASSWGPGTEAFF	TGTGCCAGCAGCTGGGGGCCCGGAACTGAAGCTTTCTTT